The 13 T cell receptor beta chains given below trace back to one sample, sequenced in a study of T cells in tumors after PD-1 blockade. Profiling relied on immunoSEQ multiplex PCR, and the TCRdb table lists in-frame clones only, not all of them. The profile shows just under 65,000 clones, approximately 79% of them singletons. Sequenced material: PBMCs, taken after anti-PD-1 treatment. Receptors were obtained from a human donor with basal cell carcinoma.

This clone was detected only a few times. The rearrangement uses TRBV29-1 and TRBJ1-5; D is uncertain. CDR3 length: 13 amino acids. Germline CDR1 is SQVTM and CDR2 is ANQGSEA. V was trimmed by 4 bases and J by 3 bases, leaving 10 bases between them. This chain's CDR3 is CSVVEAPNQPQHF. The CDR3 nucleotides are TGCAGCGTTGTTGAAGCTCCCAATCAGCCCCAGCATTTT.

This clone was seen a few times. J is TRBJ2-3 and V is TRBV28; D might be TRBD2 (5 bases). Germline CDR1 is MDHEN and CDR2 is SYDVKM. The ends were cut back, 4 bases at V and 2 bases at J, with 16 bases in the middle. This CDR3 contains 16 residues. The CDR3 region is CASSSPRLYDTDTQYF. The DNA of the CDR3 is TGTGCCAGCAGTTCGCCCCGACTATATGACACAGATACGCAGTATTTT.

The gene calls are TRBV19 and TRBJ2-2; D gene uncertain. The germline V and J ends were trimmed by 8 bases and 0 bases, with 13 bases remaining between them. CDR1 and CDR2 (germline): LNHDA, SQIVND (reference sequence). This CDR3 region has 15 residues. The CDR3 sequence: CASVDALTNTGELFF. CDR3 nucleotide sequence: TGTGCCAGTGTGGACGCCTTGACGAACACCGGGGAGCTGTTTTTT.

V usage is TRBV5-1 and J usage is TRBJ2-2, with D maybe TRBD1 (5 bases). This CDR3 comprises 15 residues. The V end lost 0 bases, the J end lost 0 bases, and 6 bases lay between the germline ends. Germline V gene sequence: CDR1 SGHRS, CDR2 YFSETQ. The CDR3 nucleotides are TGCGCCAGCAGCTTGGTGACAGCGAACACCGGGGAGCTGTTTTTT. This translates into CASSLVTANTGELFF.

This chain links TRBV4-1 with TRBJ2-7, with D unclear. The CDR3 loop spans 13 amino acids. Germline CDR1 MGHRA, CDR2 YSYEKL. V gave up 3 bases and J gave up 1 base, with 7 bases separating them. CDR3 amino acids: CASSHKPSYEQYF. CDR3 in DNA: TGCGCCAGCAGCCATAAGCCATCCTACGAGCAGTACTTC.

The chain couples TRBV5-1 to TRBJ1-5, with D unclear. Germline CDR1 reads SGHRS; CDR2 reads YFSETQ. CDR3 size: 13 residues. With 4 bases removed from V and 2 bases from J, the gap between germline ends came to 7 bases. Written as DNA, the CDR3 is TGCGCCAGCAGCCCATTGGGCAATCAGCCCCAGCATTTT. Translated, it gives CASSPLGNQPQHF. Looking up the rest from reference TRBV5-1 and TRBJ1-5 gives the full variable domain: KAGVTQTPRYLIKTRGQQVTLSCSPISGHRSVSWYQQTPGQGLQFLFEYFSETQRNKGNFPGRFSGRQFSNSRSEMNVSTLELGDSALYLCASSPLGNQPQHFGDGTRLSIL.

This chain connects TRBV3-1 (or the pseudogene TRBV3-2) to TRBJ1-3; the match to TRBD1 covers 8 bases. The J segment lost 1 base and the V segment lost 3 bases, leaving 2 bases of the junction unmatched. The CDR3 totals 15 residues. Germline V lookup: CDR1 LGHDT, CDR2 YNNKEL (reference sequence). The CDR3 here is CASSHRDRSGNTIYF. The CDR3, as DNA: TGTGCCAGCAGCCACCGGGACAGGTCTGGAAACACCATATATTTT.

V is TRBV28 and J is TRBJ1-2; D is possibly TRBD1 (5 bases). The CDR3 length is 12 residues. Per the germline V gene, CDR1 is MDHEN and CDR2 is SYDVKM. Trimming cost V 5 bases and J 4 bases, with 8 bases left between them. As DNA, the CDR3 is TGTGCCAGCAGTAGTGGGGCCTATGGCTACACCTTC. Protein product: CASSSGAYGYTF.

This chain links TRBV19 with TRBJ1-5; 7 bases align to TRBD1. V shed 9 bases and J 1 base; nucleotides not matched to a gene: 12. CDR3 length equals 16 residues. The germline V gene has CDR1 LNHDA and CDR2 SQIVND (reference sequence). CDR3 protein: CASSDRDRGSNQPQHF. DNA for the CDR3: TGTGCCAGCTCCGACAGGGACCGAGGGAGCAATCAGCCCCAGCATTTT.

This chain joins TRBV3-1 (or the pseudogene TRBV3-2) and TRBJ2-3; perhaps TRBD2 as D (6 bases). The CDR3 runs to 17 residues. V was clipped by 0 bases and J by 1 base, with 14 bases between them. Germline V gives CDR1 LGHDT, CDR2 YNNKEL (reference sequence). The CDR3 is CASSQDLAGPGTDTQYF. The CDR3 DNA follows: TGTGCCAGCAGCCAAGATTTGGCGGGGCCGGGCACAGATACGCAGTATTTT.

The CDR3 bases are TGTGCCAGCAGCCACTTAGGACAGGGAGGCTACACCTTC. This codes for CASSHLGQGGYTF. The chain joins TRBV4-2 to TRBJ1-2; TRBD1 matches 8 bases. This CDR3 is 13 amino acids long. Trimming cost V 3 bases and J 8 bases; bases outside gene matches: 5. In germline, CDR1 is LGHNA, CDR2 YNFKEQ.

The chain is built from TRBV5-6 and TRBJ2-1; the D call may be TRBD1 or TRBD2 (5 bases each). V dropped 3 bases and J dropped 12 bases, with 16 bases sitting between them. This CDR3 is built from 13 residues. Germline CDR1 SGHDT, CDR2 YYEEEE. The CDR3 DNA follows: TGTGCCAGCAGCTCCTTCATGGGGGTAATGCAGTTCTTC. Its translation: CASSSFMGVMQFF.

The chain uses TRBV6-5 and TRBJ2-5; 10 bases match TRBD2. Germline assignment: CDR1 MNHEY and CDR2 SVGAGI. The V gene end was trimmed by 2 bases and the J gene end by 5 bases; junction bases not matched to a gene: 8. The CDR3 is made up of 16 amino acids. CDR3 sequence: CASSYQPSGGRETQYF. CDR3 DNA sequence: TGTGCCAGCAGTTACCAACCTAGCGGGGGTCGTGAGACCCAGTACTTC.